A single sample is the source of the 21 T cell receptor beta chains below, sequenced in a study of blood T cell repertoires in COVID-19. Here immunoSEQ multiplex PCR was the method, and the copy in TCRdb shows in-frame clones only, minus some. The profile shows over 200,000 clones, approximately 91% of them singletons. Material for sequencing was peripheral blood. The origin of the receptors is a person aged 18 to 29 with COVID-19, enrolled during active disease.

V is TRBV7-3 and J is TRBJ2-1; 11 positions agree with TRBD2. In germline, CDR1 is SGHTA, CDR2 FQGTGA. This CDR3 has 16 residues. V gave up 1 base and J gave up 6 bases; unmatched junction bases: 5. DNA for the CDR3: TGTGCCAGCAGCTTAATAGCGGGAGGGCTTTCCAATGAGCAGTTCTTC. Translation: CASSLIAGGLSNEQFF. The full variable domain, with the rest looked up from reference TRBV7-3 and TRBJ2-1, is GAGVSQTPSNKVTEKGKYVELRCDPISGHTALYWYRQSLGQGPEFLIYFQGTGAADDSGLPNDRFFAVRPEGSVSTLKIQRTERGDSAVYLCASSLIAGGLSNEQFFGPGTRLTVL.

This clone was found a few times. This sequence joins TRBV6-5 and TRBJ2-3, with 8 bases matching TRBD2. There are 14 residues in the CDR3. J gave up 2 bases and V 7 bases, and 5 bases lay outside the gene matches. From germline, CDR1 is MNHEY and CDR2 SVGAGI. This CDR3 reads CASKLAEITDTQYF. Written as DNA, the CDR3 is TGTGCCAGCAAACTAGCGGAGATCACAGATACGCAGTATTTT.

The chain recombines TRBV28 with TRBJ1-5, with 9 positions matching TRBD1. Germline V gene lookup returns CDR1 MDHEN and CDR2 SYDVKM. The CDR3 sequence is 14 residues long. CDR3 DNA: TGTACAGTAGAGGGGGACAGGGACAATCAGCCCCAGCATTTT. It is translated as CTVEGDRDNQPQHF.

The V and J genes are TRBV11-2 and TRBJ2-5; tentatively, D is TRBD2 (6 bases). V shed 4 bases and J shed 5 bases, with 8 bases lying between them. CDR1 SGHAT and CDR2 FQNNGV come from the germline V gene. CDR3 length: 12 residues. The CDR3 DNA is TGTGCCAGCAGCTCGGGAGTGGAGACCCAGTACTTC. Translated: CASSSGVETQYF. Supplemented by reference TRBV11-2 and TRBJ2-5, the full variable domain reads EAGVAQSPRYKIIEKRQSVAFWCNPISGHATLYWYQQILGQGPKLLIQFQNNGVVDDSQLPKDRFSAERLKGVDSTLKIQPAKLEDSAVYLCASSSGVETQYFGPGTRLLVL.

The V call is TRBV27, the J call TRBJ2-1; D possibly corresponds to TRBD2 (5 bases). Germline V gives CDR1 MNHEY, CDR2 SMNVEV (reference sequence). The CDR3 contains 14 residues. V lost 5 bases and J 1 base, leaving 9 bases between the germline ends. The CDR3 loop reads CASSPSGSYNEQFF. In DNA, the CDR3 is TGTGCCAGCAGTCCCTCGGGGTCCTACAATGAGCAGTTCTTC.

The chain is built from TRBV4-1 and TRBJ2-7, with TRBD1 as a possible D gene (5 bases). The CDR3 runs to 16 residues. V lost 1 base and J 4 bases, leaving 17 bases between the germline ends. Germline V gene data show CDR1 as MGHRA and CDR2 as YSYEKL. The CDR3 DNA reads TGCGCCAGCAGCCAAGGAAGGGGTCGCGCTATGTACGAGCAGTACTTC. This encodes CASSQGRGRAMYEQYF.

The CDR3 region has the DNA TGTGCTAGTGGCTCCCTCACCGGGGAGCTGTTTTTT. It codes for CASGSLTGELFF. The V gene is TRBV12-5, the J gene TRBJ2-2; D is uncertain. The CDR3 has 12 residues. V was trimmed by 6 bases and J by 4 bases, leaving 6 bases between them. CDR1 is LGHNT and CDR2 is FRNRAP in the germline V gene.

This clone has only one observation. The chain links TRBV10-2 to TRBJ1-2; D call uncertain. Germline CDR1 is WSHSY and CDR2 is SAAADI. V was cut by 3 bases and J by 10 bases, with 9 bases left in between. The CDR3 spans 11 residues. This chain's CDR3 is CASSDQGLYTF. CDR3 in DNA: TGCGCCAGCAGTGATCAAGGACTCTACACCTTC.

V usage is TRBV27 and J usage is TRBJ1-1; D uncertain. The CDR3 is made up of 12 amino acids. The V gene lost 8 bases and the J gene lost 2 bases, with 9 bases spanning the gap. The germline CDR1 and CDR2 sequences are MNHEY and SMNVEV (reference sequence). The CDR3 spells CASRGGNTEAFF. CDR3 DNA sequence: TGTGCCAGCCGGGGAGGAAACACTGAAGCTTTCTTT.

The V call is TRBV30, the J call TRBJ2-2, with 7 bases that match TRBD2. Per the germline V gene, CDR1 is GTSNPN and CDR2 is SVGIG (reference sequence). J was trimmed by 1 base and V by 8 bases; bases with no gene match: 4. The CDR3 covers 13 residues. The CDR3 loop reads CAGLAENTGELFF. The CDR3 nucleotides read TGTGCCGGTCTAGCGGAGAACACCGGGGAGCTGTTTTTT.

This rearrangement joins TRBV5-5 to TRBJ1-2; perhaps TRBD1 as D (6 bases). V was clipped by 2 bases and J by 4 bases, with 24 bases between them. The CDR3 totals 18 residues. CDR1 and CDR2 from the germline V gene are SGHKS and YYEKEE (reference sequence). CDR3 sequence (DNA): TGTGCCAGCAGCTTCGGCTCGGAGGGGGGGGCGCACGGCTATGGCTACACCTTC. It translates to CASSFGSEGGAHGYGYTF.

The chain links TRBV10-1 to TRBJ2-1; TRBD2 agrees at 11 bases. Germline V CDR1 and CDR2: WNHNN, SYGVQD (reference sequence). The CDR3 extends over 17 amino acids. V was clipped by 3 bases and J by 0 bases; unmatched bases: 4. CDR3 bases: TGCGCCAGCAGTGAAACTAGCGGGGGAACCTCCTACAATGAGCAGTTCTTC. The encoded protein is CASSETSGGTSYNEQFF.

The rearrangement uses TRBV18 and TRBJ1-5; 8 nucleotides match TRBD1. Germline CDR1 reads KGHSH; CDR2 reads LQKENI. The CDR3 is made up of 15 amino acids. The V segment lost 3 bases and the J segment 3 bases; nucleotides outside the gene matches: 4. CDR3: CASSPGQAVNQPQHF. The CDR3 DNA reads TGTGCCAGCTCACCGGGACAGGCCGTCAATCAGCCCCAGCATTTT.

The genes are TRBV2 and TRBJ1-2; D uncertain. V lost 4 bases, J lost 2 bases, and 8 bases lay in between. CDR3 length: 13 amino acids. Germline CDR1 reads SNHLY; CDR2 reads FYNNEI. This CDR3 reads CASSVSGNYGYTF. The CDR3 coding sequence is TGTGCCAGCAGTGTAAGCGGAAACTATGGCTACACCTTC.

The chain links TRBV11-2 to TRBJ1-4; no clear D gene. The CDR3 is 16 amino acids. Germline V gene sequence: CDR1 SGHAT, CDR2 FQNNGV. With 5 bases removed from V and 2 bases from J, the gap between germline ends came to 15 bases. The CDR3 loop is CASSLTGLGTNEKLFF. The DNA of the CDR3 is TGTGCCAGCAGCCTTACGGGGTTGGGGACTAATGAAAAACTGTTTTTT.

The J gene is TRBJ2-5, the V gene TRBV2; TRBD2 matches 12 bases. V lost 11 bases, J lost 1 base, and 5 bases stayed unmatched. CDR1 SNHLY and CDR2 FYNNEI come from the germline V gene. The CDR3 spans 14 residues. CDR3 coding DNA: TGTGCCTGCGGACTAGCGGGGCTCCAAGAGACCCAGTACTTC. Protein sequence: CACGLAGLQETQYF.

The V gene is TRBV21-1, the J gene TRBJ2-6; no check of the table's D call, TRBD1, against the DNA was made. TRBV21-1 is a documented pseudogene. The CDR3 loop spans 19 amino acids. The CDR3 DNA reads TGTGCCAGCAGTCCCACTCCGGCAGGTTCCCCTTCTGGGGCCAACGTCCTGACTTTC. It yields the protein CASSPTPAGSPSGANVLTF.

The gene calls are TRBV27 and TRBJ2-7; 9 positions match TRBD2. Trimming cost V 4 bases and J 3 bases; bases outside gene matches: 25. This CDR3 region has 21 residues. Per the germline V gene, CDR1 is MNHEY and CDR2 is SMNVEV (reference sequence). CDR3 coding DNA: TGTGCCAGCAGTTCACACCTCAATCAGGATATTAGCGGGAGTCTAAACTACGAGCAGTACTTC. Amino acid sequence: CASSSHLNQDISGSLNYEQYF.

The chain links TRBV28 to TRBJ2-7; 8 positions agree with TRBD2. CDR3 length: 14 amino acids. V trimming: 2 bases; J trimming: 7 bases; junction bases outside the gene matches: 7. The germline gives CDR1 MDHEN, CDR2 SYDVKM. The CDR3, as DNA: TGTGCCAGCAGTTTACCACTAGCGGCGGGGGAGCAGTACTTC. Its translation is CASSLPLAAGEQYF.

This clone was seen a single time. CDR3 protein: CASSVGGSMDEQFF. CDR3 coding DNA: TGTGCCAGCAGCGTAGGCGGGAGTATGGATGAGCAGTTCTTC. V gene TRBV9 combines with J gene TRBJ2-1; TRBD2 aligns across 7 bases. J gave up 8 bases and V 0 bases, and 5 bases lay outside the gene matches. Per the germline V gene, CDR1 is SGDLS and CDR2 is YYNGEE. The CDR3 totals 14 residues.

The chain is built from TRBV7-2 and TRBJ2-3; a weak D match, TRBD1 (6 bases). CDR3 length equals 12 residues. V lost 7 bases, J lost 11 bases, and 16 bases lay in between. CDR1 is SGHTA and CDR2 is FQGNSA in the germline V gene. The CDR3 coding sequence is TGTGCCAGCACCTTGGGGGCCAATCGGCAGTATTTT. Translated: CASTLGANRQYF.